Listed here are 18 T cell receptor beta chains from one sample, sequenced in a study of CD8 T cells in ankylosing spondylitis. TCRdb used MiXCR to reprocess the 5' RACE reads, holding one entry per CDR3 protein. The repertoire holds 250,000 to 300,000 distinct CDR3 sequences, with around 19% as singletons. The sequenced sample consisted of blood, either unsorted or a sorted T cell fraction (not recorded which). The receptors originated from a male donor with ankylosing spondylitis or in good health (not recorded which).

The gene calls are TRBV18 and TRBJ1-1, with a weak D call TRBD1 (5 bases). CDR3 size: 15 residues. The ends were cut back, 2 bases at V and 3 bases at J, with 13 bases in the middle. Germline CDR1 is KGHSH and CDR2 is LQKENI. CDR3 sequence (DNA): TGTGCCAGCTCACCAGGAGGAGGGGCCGACACTGAAGCTTTCTTT. Its protein product is CASSPGGGADTEAFF.

This chain uses TRBV20-1 with TRBJ2-1; D is possibly TRBD2 (6 bases). V lost 2 bases to trimming and J lost 8 bases, with 13 bases between them. Per germline, CDR1 DFQATT and CDR2 SNEGSKA (reference sequence). This CDR3 contains 13 residues. CDR3 in amino acids: CSARWGVADEQFF. The DNA of the CDR3 is TGCAGTGCTAGATGGGGGGTGGCGGATGAGCAGTTCTTC.

At least ten counts were recorded for this clonotype. The chain is built from TRBV6-1 and TRBJ1-5; 7 positions agree with TRBD1. The CDR3 covers 14 residues. Trimming removed 6 bases from V and 2 bases from J; junction bases left unmatched: 4. In germline, CDR1 is MNHNS, CDR2 SASEGT. The CDR3 DNA follows: TGTGCCAGCAGCCCCACAGGGGGCAATCAGCCCCAGCATTTT. Translating gives CASSPTGGNQPQHF.

V usage is TRBV6-5 and J usage is TRBJ1-4; 7 nucleotides line up with TRBD1. The CDR3 runs to 15 residues. Germline V gene sequence: CDR1 MNHEY, CDR2 SVGAGI. Unmatched junction bases numbered 3, after V lost 0 bases and J lost 5 bases. CDR3 bases: TGTGCCAGCAGTTACTCGACAGGGCCAAATGAAAAACTGTTTTTT. Protein sequence: CASSYSTGPNEKLFF.

This clonotype was seen only a few times. The chain recombines TRBV6-1 with TRBJ2-1, with 7 bases that match TRBD2. Losses at the gene ends were 6 bases for V and 8 bases for J; bases not matched to a gene: 7. This CDR3 is 13 amino acids long. Germline V gene data show CDR1 as MNHNS and CDR2 as SASEGT. The CDR3 reads CASRSTSQYEQFF. For the CDR3, the DNA is TGTGCCAGCAGATCGACTAGCCAGTATGAGCAGTTCTTC.

At least ten counts were recorded for this clonotype. The chain recombines TRBV30 with TRBJ1-4; 7 nucleotides align to TRBD1. Germline values: CDR1 GTSNPN, CDR2 SVGIG (reference sequence). CDR3 length: 13 amino acids. V lost 3 bases and J lost 2; bases outside the gene matches: 0. The CDR3 DNA sequence: TGTGCCTGGAGACAGGGGACTAATGAAAAACTGTTTTTT. It is translated as CAWRQGTNEKLFF.

In its sample, this clonotype was seen many times. The V gene is TRBV29-1, the J gene TRBJ2-1; TRBD1 matches at 8 bases. Germline V gene lookup returns CDR1 SQVTM and CDR2 ANQGSEA. The CDR3 runs to 14 residues. J gave up 7 bases and V 6 bases, and 11 bases lay outside the gene matches. CDR3 sequence reads: CSVLGQGVTNEQFF. The CDR3 bases are TGCAGCGTACTCGGACAGGGTGTAACGAATGAGCAGTTCTTC.

V gene TRBV9 combines with J gene TRBJ2-1; D gene uncertain. Trimming cost V 0 bases and J 0 bases, with 10 bases left between them. CDR1 is SGDLS and CDR2 is YYNGEE in the germline V gene. CDR3 length: 16 residues. CDR3 bases: TGTGCCAGCAGCGTAGATCCCGGTAGCTCCTACAATGAGCAGTTCTTC. This codes for CASSVDPGSSYNEQFF.

This clonotype was recorded many times. CDR3 region: CSGKEGQTYNEQFF. The CDR3 bases are TGCAGCGGGAAAGAAGGACAGACCTACAATGAGCAGTTCTTC. The chain carries TRBV29-1 and TRBJ2-1; the D gene is possibly TRBD1 (6 bases). Germline assignment: CDR1 SQVTM and CDR2 ANQGSEA. The CDR3 is 14 amino acids. V was clipped by 7 bases and J by 2 bases, with 15 bases between them.

The V and J genes are TRBV4-2 and TRBJ1-6; D possibly corresponds to TRBD1 (6 bases). CDR1 LGHNA and CDR2 YNFKEQ come from the germline V gene. The CDR3 covers 18 residues. Trimming shortened V by 3 bases and J by 0 bases, and 15 bases separated the two germline ends. CDR3 amino acids: CASSHPLTGNSYNSPLHF. DNA for the CDR3: TGTGCCAGCAGCCACCCCCTTACAGGGAACTCCTATAATTCACCCCTCCACTTT.

This clonotype appeared a few times. The rearrangement joins TRBV12-3 or TRBV12-4 to TRBJ2-3, with D unclear. V was pared by 7 bases and J by 4 bases, with 6 bases between. The CDR3 length is 11 residues. CDR3: CASNLADTQYF. CDR3 DNA: TGTGCCAGCAATTTGGCAGATACGCAGTATTTT.

This clonotype was counted at least ten times. The chain recombines TRBV20-1 with TRBJ1-5; possible D gene TRBD1, 6 bases. V lost 2 bases to trimming and J lost 4 bases, with 18 bases between them. From germline, CDR1 is DFQATT and CDR2 SNEGSKA (reference sequence). CDR3 length: 16 amino acids. The CDR3 DNA reads TGCAGTGCTAGAAAGGGAGCAGGGGAGGGAAATCAGCCCCAGCATTTT. Its translation is CSARKGAGEGNQPQHF.

This clonotype was seen a handful of times. V gene TRBV6-5 combines with J gene TRBJ2-5; 7 bases are a match to TRBD1. Germline V gene sequence: CDR1 MNHEY, CDR2 SVGAGI. V was clipped by 0 bases and J by 1 base; unmatched bases: 8. This CDR3 region has 17 residues. CDR3 bases: TGTGCCAGCAGTTACTCGAGGGGGACAGCCTCCCAAGAGACCCAGTACTTC. Protein product: CASSYSRGTASQETQYF.

On this clonotype itself: A read error may produce the germline difference seen at one junction end. The V call is TRBV20-1, the J call TRBJ2-1, with D possibly being TRBD1 (6 bases). This CDR3 contains 15 residues. In germline, CDR1 is DFQATT, CDR2 SNEGSKA (reference sequence). The DNA of the CDR3 is TGCACTGCTAGAGATTTACAGGGAAACTACAATGAGCAGTTCTTC. The encoded protein is CTARDLQGNYNEQFF.

The chain combines TRBV7-9 with TRBJ2-3; D may be TRBD1 or TRBD2 (5 bases each). This CDR3 region has 13 residues. Germline CDR1 SEHNR, CDR2 FQNEAQ (reference sequence). Between the trimmed V and J ends, which lost 4 bases and 6 bases, there was a span of 11 bases. Written as DNA, the CDR3 is TGTGCCAGCAGCTCCAGGGAGTATGATACGCAGTATTTT. Its translation is CASSSREYDTQYF.

This clonotype has just a few counts. The gene calls are TRBV2 and TRBJ2-1, with no clear D. Germline V gene lookup returns CDR1 SNHLY and CDR2 FYNNEI. CDR3 size: 14 residues. Trimming shortened V by 2 bases and J by 9 bases, and 14 bases separated the two germline ends. The CDR3 loop reads CASSESARLSEQFF. CDR3 bases: TGTGCCAGCAGTGAATCCGCCAGGCTCAGTGAGCAGTTCTTC.

As for this clonotype: A read error is possible here, since a much larger clone lies one base away. The J gene is TRBJ2-2, the V gene TRBV7-3, with a tentative D call TRBD2 (5 bases). Germline-derived CDR1 and CDR2 are SGHTA and FQGTGA. The CDR3 has 11 amino acids. The CDR3 loop reads CASSKTGELLF. The DNA for the CDR3 is TGTGCCAGCAGCAAAACCGGGGAGCTGCTTTTT.

A few counts support this clonotype. The J gene is TRBJ1-5, the V gene TRBV2, with unresolved D. The germline gives CDR1 SNHLY, CDR2 FYNNEI. The V and J ends lost 2 bases and 1 base respectively, with 6 bases between them. The length of the CDR3 is 14 residues. The CDR3 coding sequence is TGTGCCAGCAGTGAACCTGGGAGCAATCAGCCCCAGCATTTT. The encoded protein is CASSEPGSNQPQHF. Supplemented by reference TRBV2 and TRBJ1-5, the full variable domain reads EPEVTQTPSHQVTQMGQEVILRCVPISNHLYFYWYRQILGQKVEFLVSFYNNEISEKSEIFDDQFSVERPDGSNFTLKIRSTKLEDSAMYFCASSEPGSNQPQHFGDGTRLSIL.